Described below is a single T cell receptor beta chain sequence and its context. This specimen comes from a study of blood T cell repertoires in COVID-19. Assay used: immunoSEQ multiplex PCR; TCRdb lists only in-frame clones, some missing. The profile covers a few hundred thousand clones, with 85% appearing a single time and approximately 19% taken by the ten largest. Trimming took off 5 bases at V and 7 bases at J, with 8 bases between the two ends. This CDR3 contains 11 residues. This chain links TRBV12-3 or TRBV12-4 with TRBJ1-2; D is unclear. The sample comprised PBMCs or T cells enriched from blood (not recorded which). This receptor was identified in a man aged 35 to 55 who had recovered from COVID-19. CDR3 sequence (DNA): TGTGCCAGCAGTCTCAGTGGTGGCTACACCTTC. Translation: CASSLSGGYTF.